This TCR beta chain is from a study of blood T cell repertoires in COVID-19. Study in general: Samples came from the United States, Italy and Spain, spanning acute and convalescent COVID-19. From T cells, B-cell-depleted T cells, or PBMCs came the material, which was cDNA or gDNA.

As originally analysed: Using reference gene primer amplification, nucleated cell counts were estimated. The repertoire was sequenced with immunoSEQ multiplex PCR; TCRdb's copy has only in-frame clones and lacks some. The V and J calls and clone size come from that table; D and trimming were worked out from the DNA. Of about 170,000 clones in the sample, around 93% were seen once. CDR1 and CDR2 (germline): SGHTA, FQGTGA. The ends lost 4 bases at V and 0 bases at J; junction bases unmatched: 3. The CDR3 runs 16 residues. This TCR came from a woman in her 50s with acute or convalescent COVID-19. What was sequenced was peripheral blood. The chain employs TRBV7-3 and TRBJ2-2, with 9 bases that match TRBD2. DNA for the CDR3: TGTGCCAGCAGCTCTAGCGGGACTCCGAACACCGGGGAGCTGTTTTTT. Translation gives CASSSSGTPNTGELFF.